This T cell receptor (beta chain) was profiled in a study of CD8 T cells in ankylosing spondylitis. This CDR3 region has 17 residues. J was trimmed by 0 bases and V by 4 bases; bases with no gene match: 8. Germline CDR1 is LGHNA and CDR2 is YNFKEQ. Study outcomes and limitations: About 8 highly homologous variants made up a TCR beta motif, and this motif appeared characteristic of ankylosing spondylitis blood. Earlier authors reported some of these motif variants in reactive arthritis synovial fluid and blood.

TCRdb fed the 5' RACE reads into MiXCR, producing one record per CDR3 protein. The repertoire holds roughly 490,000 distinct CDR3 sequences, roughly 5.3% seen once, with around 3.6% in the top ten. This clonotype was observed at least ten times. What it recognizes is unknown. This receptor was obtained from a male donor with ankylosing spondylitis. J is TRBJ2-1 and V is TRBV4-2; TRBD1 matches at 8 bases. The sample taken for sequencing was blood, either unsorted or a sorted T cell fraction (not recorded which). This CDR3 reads CASSRNPQGASYNEQFF. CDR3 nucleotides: TGTGCCAGCAGCCGAAACCCCCAGGGGGCCTCCTACAATGAGCAGTTCTTC.